This T cell receptor (beta chain) was obtained from a study of CD8 T cells in ankylosing spondylitis. TCRdb called the 5' RACE reads again in MiXCR, with one record for every CDR3 protein. Of 240,000 or so distinct CDR3 sequences listed, roughly 10% are singletons. Whole-study results and caveats: Among TCR beta sequences, a motif of about 8 highly homologous variants appeared characteristic of ankylosing spondylitis blood.

This clonotype was detected ten times or more. Its target is unknown. Trimming pared 7 bases from V and 5 bases from J, leaving 11 bases between. The CDR3 runs 12 residues. J is TRBJ2-5 and V is TRBV12-3 or TRBV12-4, with D uncertain. The sequencing input was blood, either unsorted or a sorted T cell fraction (not recorded which). The receptor was isolated from a male donor with ankylosing spondylitis or in good health (not recorded which). The CDR3 nucleotides read TGTGCCAGCACCTCCTTTGGGGAGACCCAGTACTTC. Encoded protein: CASTSFGETQYF.